These 22 T cell receptor beta chains share one sample of origin, sequenced in a study of blood T cells in healthy people across ages. Together with a sample-barcoded 5' primer, a J-beta primer mix was included in a second PCR lasting roughly 7 to 11 cycles. Using its own MiXCR run on the 5' RACE reads, TCRdb lists one record per CDR3 protein. The sample shows 1 million to 1.2 million distinct CDR3 sequences, about two fifths of them seen only once. The sequencing input was blood. The receptors derive from a man aged 18-30 years in good health.

The chain combines TRBV29-1 with TRBJ2-1; possible D gene TRBD2, 6 bases. This CDR3 contains 15 residues. The germline gives CDR1 SQVTM, CDR2 ANQGSEA. The V end was cut by 3 bases, the J end by 0 bases, with 12 bases between. The CDR3 nucleotides read TGCAGCGTTGAGGAGGGCCGGAGCTCCTACAATGAGCAGTTCTTC. Its protein product is CSVEEGRSSYNEQFF.

V gene TRBV3-1 combines with J gene TRBJ2-1, with D unclear. CDR1 and CDR2 from the germline V gene are LGHDT and YNNKEL (reference sequence). The CDR3 is 16 amino acids. V was trimmed by 1 base and J by 4 bases, leaving 14 bases between them. As DNA, the CDR3 is TGTGCCAGCAGCCAAGTTTCGCTAGGCCTTTACAATGAGCAGTTCTTC. Its translation is CASSQVSLGLYNEQFF.

This clonotype was recorded a few times. This rearrangement joins TRBV27 to TRBJ1-4; no firm D call. Germline V gene sequence: CDR1 MNHEY, CDR2 SMNVEV (reference sequence). With 0 bases removed from V and 0 bases from J, the gap between germline ends came to 5 bases. The CDR3 contains 15 residues. The CDR3 nucleotides read TGTGCCAGCAGTTTATCGGTGGCAACTAATGAAAAACTGTTTTTT. Translation: CASSLSVATNEKLFF.

The DNA for the CDR3 is TGTGCCAGCAGACCGGGACAGGGCGTCTTCTGTGGCTACACCTTC. This translates into CASRPGQGVFCGYTF. The V call is TRBV27, the J call TRBJ1-2, with 9 nucleotides matching TRBD1. CDR1 MNHEY and CDR2 SMNVEV come from the germline V gene (reference sequence). CDR3 length: 15 residues. V gave up 6 bases and J gave up 7 bases; unmatched junction bases: 12.

This clonotype was observed a single time. This rearrangement joins TRBV10-3 to TRBJ2-3, with unresolved D. CDR3 length equals 13 residues. Germline V CDR1 and CDR2: ENHRY, SYGVKD. The V end was cut by 2 bases, the J end by 2 bases, with 5 bases between. CDR3 DNA sequence: TGTGCCATCAGTGAGGGCGACACAGATACGCAGTATTTT. It specifies CAISEGDTDTQYF.

This clonotype has a count of ten or more. This chain's CDR3 is CASSKGGDQETQYF. CDR3 coding DNA: TGTGCCAGCTCAAAAGGAGGGGACCAAGAGACCCAGTACTTC. The chain is built from TRBV5-5 and TRBJ2-5, with D possibly matching TRBD2 (6 bases). The ends were cut back, 7 bases at V and 0 bases at J, with 13 bases in the middle. CDR1 and CDR2 (germline): SGHKS, YYEKEE (reference sequence). The CDR3 sequence is 14 residues long.

This clonotype was picked up a small number of times. The rearrangement joins TRBV29-1 to TRBJ2-1; 10 nucleotides line up with TRBD1. Germline V gene lookup returns CDR1 SQVTM and CDR2 ANQGSEA. Trimming at V came to 7 bases and at J to 6 bases, leaving 6 bases not matched to a gene. The CDR3 covers 13 residues. The DNA for the CDR3 is TGCAGCGGTGGGACAGGGGCAACCAATGAGCAGTTCTTC. It is translated as CSGGTGATNEQFF.

This chain links TRBV9 with TRBJ2-2; D gene ambiguous. Per germline, CDR1 SGDLS and CDR2 YYNGEE. There are 13 residues in the CDR3. Trimming stripped 0 bases from V and 5 bases from J, with 5 bases between. The CDR3 here is CASSVASTGELFF. CDR3 coding DNA: TGTGCCAGCAGCGTAGCTAGTACCGGGGAGCTGTTTTTT.

This chain connects TRBV7-2 to TRBJ2-1; D is ambiguous. The ends were cut back, 5 bases at V and 0 bases at J, with 11 bases in the middle. CDR1 is SGHTA, CDR2 FQGNSA, per germline. The CDR3 runs to 15 residues. CDR3 sequence: CASSLHPGSYNEQFF. CDR3 coding DNA: TGTGCCAGCAGCCTCCATCCCGGCTCCTACAATGAGCAGTTCTTC.

V is TRBV7-2 and J is TRBJ2-7; D is possibly TRBD1 (5 bases). The DNA end is more similar to TRBJ2-5, so the J call may be wrong. The CDR3 runs to 13 residues. CDR1 and CDR2 (germline): SGHTA, FQGNSA. Here the CDR3 DNA reads TGTGCCAGCAGCGGAAAGGGGTCGGAGACCCAGTACTTC. This sequence encodes CASSGKGSETQYF.

V and J are TRBV24-1 and TRBJ1-1; perhaps TRBD1 as D (6 bases). The CDR3 consists of 13 residues. Per germline, CDR1 KGHDR and CDR2 SFDVKD. V was shortened by 5 bases and J by 7 bases, with 13 bases between the two germline ends. The chain's CDR3 is CATSVRGQGEAFF. CDR3 coding DNA: TGTGCCACCAGTGTTCGGGGGCAGGGTGAAGCTTTCTTT.

The chain links TRBV5-6 to TRBJ2-3; no firm D call. The CDR3 is made up of 11 amino acids. Germline V lookup: CDR1 SGHDT, CDR2 YYEEEE. Trimming removed 2 bases at V and 11 bases at J, with 9 bases between. CDR3 in DNA: TGTGCCAGCAGCTTAAGTCTGGAGCAGTATTTT. It codes for CASSLSLEQYF.

The chain uses TRBV6-6 and TRBJ1-2; 9 bases agree with TRBD1. CDR1 and CDR2 (germline): MNHNY, SVGAGI (reference sequence). The CDR3 has 13 amino acids. Trimming took 7 bases from V and 5 from J; bases not matched to a gene: 5. This CDR3 is CASNHDRGYGYTF. For the CDR3, the DNA is TGTGCCAGCAATCATGACAGGGGGTATGGCTACACCTTC.

This chain links TRBV4-2 with TRBJ1-6; D may be TRBD1 (6 bases). Trimming took 0 bases from V and 7 from J, leaving 16 bases between them. The CDR3 consists of 17 residues. Germline V gives CDR1 LGHNA, CDR2 YNFKEQ. DNA for the CDR3: TGTGCCAGCAGCCAAGATCTCACAGGGTTTTGGAATTCACCCCTCCACTTT. Protein: CASSQDLTGFWNSPLHF.

Only a few counts were recorded for this clonotype. The chain links TRBV29-1 to TRBJ2-3; possibly TRBD1 for D (5 bases). The CDR3 extends over 13 amino acids. Trimming left V 4 bases short and J 4 bases short, with 12 bases between. The germline V gene has CDR1 SQVTM and CDR2 ANQGSEA. The CDR3 DNA sequence: TGCAGCGTTGGTGGCAGGGTGGCAGATACGCAGTATTTT. Its protein is CSVGGRVADTQYF.

This clonotype was counted a single time. The chain uses TRBV9 and TRBJ1-1; tentatively, D is TRBD1 (5 bases). The ends were cut back, 0 bases at V and 11 bases at J, with 17 bases in the middle. There are 14 residues in the CDR3. CDR1 SGDLS and CDR2 YYNGEE come from the germline V gene. The CDR3 DNA is TGTGCCAGCAGCGTAGAACGGAATTTGGGGGAGGCTTTCTTT. This gives the protein CASSVERNLGEAFF.

This chain uses TRBV6-5 with TRBJ2-7; D possibly corresponds to TRBD2 (6 bases). This CDR3 comprises 15 residues. V was pared by 8 bases and J by 0 bases, with 17 bases between. The germline V gene has CDR1 MNHEY and CDR2 SVGAGI. CDR3 in DNA: TGTGCCAGCGCCTCTTCGGCCGGGGGCTCCTACGAGCAGTACTTC. This translates into CASASSAGGSYEQYF.

The sample holds a few counts of this clonotype. The V and J genes are TRBV27 and TRBJ2-3; no definite D call. CDR3 size: 15 residues. CDR1 is MNHEY and CDR2 is SMNVEV in the germline V gene (reference sequence). V lost 6 bases to trimming and J lost 2 bases, with 15 bases between them. CDR3 sequence (DNA): TGTGCCAGCAGCAGCCCTCGGACCATCACAGATACGCAGTATTTT. Translating it yields CASSSPRTITDTQYF.

This clonotype showed up just a few times. The chain has TRBV2 and TRBJ2-4; D remains unclear. The CDR3 sequence is 15 residues long. Trimming cost V 0 bases and J 0 bases, with 6 bases left between them. CDR1 and CDR2 (germline): SNHLY, FYNNEI. This chain's CDR3 is CASSEATVAKNIQYF. CDR3 coding DNA: TGTGCCAGCAGTGAAGCTACCGTAGCCAAAAACATTCAGTACTTC.

This clonotype was detected a few times. The chain uses TRBV9 and TRBJ2-3; D uncertain. Looked up from germline, CDR1 is SGDLS and CDR2 is YYNGEE. Trimming took off 3 bases at V and 4 bases at J, with 6 bases between the two ends. This CDR3 contains 12 residues. Written as DNA, the CDR3 is TGTGCCAGCAGCGCGGCCCCAGATACGCAGTATTTT. Its protein product is CASSAAPDTQYF.

The table lists this clonotype with a few counts. V usage is TRBV9 and J usage is TRBJ2-3, with a weak D call TRBD1 (5 bases). Per the germline V gene, CDR1 is SGDLS and CDR2 is YYNGEE. The length of the CDR3 is 14 residues. V was clipped by 5 bases and J by 4 bases, with 14 bases between them. CDR3 protein: CASSLGRAPDTQYF. As DNA, the CDR3 is TGTGCCAGCAGTCTCGGCAGGGCACCAGATACGCAGTATTTT. The variable domain in full, completed from reference TRBV9 and TRBJ2-3, reads DSGVTQTPKHLITATGQRVTLRCSPRSGDLSVYWYQQSLDQGLQFLIQYYNGEERAKGNILERFSAQQFPDLHSELNLSSLELGDSALYFCASSLGRAPDTQYFGPGTRLTVL.

The chain joins TRBV9 to TRBJ1-4, with unresolved D. V lost 4 bases to trimming and J lost 0 bases, with 10 bases between them. This CDR3 has 15 amino acids. CDR1 is SGDLS and CDR2 is YYNGEE in the germline V gene. The DNA of the CDR3 is TGTGCCAGCAGCACCGAACAGACAACTAATGAAAAACTGTTTTTT. It encodes CASSTEQTTNEKLFF.